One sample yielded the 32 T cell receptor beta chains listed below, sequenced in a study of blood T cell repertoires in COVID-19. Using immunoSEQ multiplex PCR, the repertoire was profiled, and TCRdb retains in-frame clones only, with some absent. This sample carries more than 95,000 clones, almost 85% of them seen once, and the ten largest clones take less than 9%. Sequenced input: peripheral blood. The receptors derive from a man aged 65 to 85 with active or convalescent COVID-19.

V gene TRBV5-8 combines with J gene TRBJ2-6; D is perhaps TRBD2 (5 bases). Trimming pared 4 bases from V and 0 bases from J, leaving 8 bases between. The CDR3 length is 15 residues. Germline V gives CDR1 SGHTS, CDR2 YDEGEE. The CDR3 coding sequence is TGTGCCAGCAGCCCTCGGGGCTCTGGGGCCAACGTCCTGACTTTC. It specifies CASSPRGSGANVLTF.

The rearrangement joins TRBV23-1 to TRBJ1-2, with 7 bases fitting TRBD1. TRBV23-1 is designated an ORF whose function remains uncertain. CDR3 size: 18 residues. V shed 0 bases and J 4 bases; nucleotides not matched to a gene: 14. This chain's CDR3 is CASSQSGSAGGTRYGYTF. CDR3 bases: TGCGCCAGCAGTCAATCAGGGTCGGCAGGGGGAACGCGCTATGGCTACACCTTC.

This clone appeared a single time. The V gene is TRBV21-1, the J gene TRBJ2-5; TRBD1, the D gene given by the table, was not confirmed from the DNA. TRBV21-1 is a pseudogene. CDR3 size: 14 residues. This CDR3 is CASSKAPGEETQYF. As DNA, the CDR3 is TGTGCCAGCAGCAAAGCTCCAGGGGAAGAGACCCAGTACTTC.

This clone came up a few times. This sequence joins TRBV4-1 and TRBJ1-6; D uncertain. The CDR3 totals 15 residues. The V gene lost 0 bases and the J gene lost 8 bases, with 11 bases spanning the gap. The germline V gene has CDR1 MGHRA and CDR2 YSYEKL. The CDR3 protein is CASSQDRGGYSPLHF. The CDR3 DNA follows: TGCGCCAGCAGCCAAGATCGCGGCGGGTATTCACCCCTCCACTTT.

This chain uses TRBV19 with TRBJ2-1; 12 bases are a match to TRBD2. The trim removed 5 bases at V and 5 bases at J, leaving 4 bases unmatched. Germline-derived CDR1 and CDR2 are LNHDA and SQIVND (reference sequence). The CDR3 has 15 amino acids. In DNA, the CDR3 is TGTGCCAGTAGTCCCCTAGCGGGAGGGAACAATGAGCAGTTCTTC. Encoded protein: CASSPLAGGNNEQFF.

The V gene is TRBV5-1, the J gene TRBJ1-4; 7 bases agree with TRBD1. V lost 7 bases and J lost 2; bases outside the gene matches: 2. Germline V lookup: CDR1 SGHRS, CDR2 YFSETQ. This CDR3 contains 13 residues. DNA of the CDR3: TGCGCCAGCGCACAGGGGACTAATGAAAAACTGTTTTTT. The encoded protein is CASAQGTNEKLFF.

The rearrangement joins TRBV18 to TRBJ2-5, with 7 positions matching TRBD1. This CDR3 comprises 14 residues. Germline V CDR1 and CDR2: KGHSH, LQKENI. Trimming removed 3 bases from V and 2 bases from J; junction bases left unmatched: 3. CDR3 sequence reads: CASSPDRVQETQYF. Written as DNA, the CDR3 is TGTGCCAGCTCACCTGACAGGGTACAAGAGACCCAGTACTTC.

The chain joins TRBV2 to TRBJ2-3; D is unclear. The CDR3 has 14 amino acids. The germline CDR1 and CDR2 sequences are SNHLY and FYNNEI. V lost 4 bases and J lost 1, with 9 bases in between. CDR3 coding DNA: TGTGCCAGCAGTGTGTTTGCAGGCACAGATACGCAGTATTTT. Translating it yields CASSVFAGTDTQYF.

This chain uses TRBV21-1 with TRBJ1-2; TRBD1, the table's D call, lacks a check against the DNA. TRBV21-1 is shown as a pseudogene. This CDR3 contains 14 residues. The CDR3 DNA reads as TGTGCCAGCAGCAAAGATGACAGCAACTATGGCTACACCTTC. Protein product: CASSKDDSNYGYTF.

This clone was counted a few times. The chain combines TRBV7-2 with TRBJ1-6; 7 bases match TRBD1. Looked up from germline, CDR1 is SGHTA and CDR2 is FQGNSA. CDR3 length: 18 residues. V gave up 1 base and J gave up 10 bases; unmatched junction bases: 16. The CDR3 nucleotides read TGTGCCAGCAGCTTAGACGGGAGGGGTCAGGGGGTCGGGTCACCCCTCCACTTT. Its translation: CASSLDGRGQGVGSPLHF.

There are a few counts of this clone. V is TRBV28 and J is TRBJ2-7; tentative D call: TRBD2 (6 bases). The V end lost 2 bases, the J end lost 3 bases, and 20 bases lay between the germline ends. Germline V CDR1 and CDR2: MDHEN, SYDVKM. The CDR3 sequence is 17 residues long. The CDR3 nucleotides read TGTGCCAGCAGTTTACCCCAAGGGGCCCGGGGGAGCTACGAGCAGTACTTC. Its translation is CASSLPQGARGSYEQYF.

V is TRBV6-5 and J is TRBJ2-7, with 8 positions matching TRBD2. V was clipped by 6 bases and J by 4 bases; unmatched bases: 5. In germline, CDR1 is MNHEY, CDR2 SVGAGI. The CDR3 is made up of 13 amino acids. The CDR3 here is CASRTAGGYEQYF. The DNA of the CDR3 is TGTGCCAGCAGGACCGCGGGGGGTTACGAGCAGTACTTC.

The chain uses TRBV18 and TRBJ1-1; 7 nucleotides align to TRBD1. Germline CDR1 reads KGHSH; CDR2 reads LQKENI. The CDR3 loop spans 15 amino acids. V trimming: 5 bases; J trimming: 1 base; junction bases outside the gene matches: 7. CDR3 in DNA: TGTGCCAGCTCAGCGGAACAGGGGAAGAACACTGAAGCTTTCTTT. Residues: CASSAEQGKNTEAFF.

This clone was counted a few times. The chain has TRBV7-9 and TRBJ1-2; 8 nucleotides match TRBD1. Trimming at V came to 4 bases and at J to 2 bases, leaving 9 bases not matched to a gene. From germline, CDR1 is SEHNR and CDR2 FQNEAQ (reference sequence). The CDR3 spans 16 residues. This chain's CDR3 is CASSSAAGGGNYGYTF. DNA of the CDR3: TGTGCCAGCAGCTCCGCCGCAGGGGGCGGCAACTATGGCTACACCTTC. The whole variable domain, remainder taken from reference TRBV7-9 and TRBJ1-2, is DTGVSQNPRHKITKRGQNVTFRCDPISEHNRLYWYRQTLGQGPEFLTYFQNEAQLEKSRLLSDRFSAERPKGSFSTLEIQRTEQGDSAMYLCASSSAAGGGNYGYTFGSGTRLTVV.

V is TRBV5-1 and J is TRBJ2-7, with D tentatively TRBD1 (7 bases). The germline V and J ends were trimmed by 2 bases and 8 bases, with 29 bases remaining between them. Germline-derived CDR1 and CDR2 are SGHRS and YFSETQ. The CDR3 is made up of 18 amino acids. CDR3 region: CASSFLLKTGDREYKQYF. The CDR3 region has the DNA TGCGCCAGCAGCTTTCTCCTTAAAACGGGAGACAGGGAATATAAGCAGTACTTC.

Here the CDR3 reads CASSQPQGDEQFF. The DNA of the CDR3 is TGCGCCAGCAGCCAACCACAGGGGGATGAGCAGTTCTTC. The V call is TRBV4-1, the J call TRBJ2-1; TRBD1 matches 8 bases. V lost 2 bases, J lost 8 bases, and 2 bases stayed unmatched. The CDR3 covers 13 residues. Germline CDR1 is MGHRA and CDR2 is YSYEKL.

In nucleotides, the CDR3 is TGTGCCAGTAGTTCTACCAGGCTAAGCCTAGCCAAAAACATTCAGTACTTC. This translates into CASSSTRLSLAKNIQYF. The genes are TRBV19 and TRBJ2-4; D ambiguous. Trimming left V 5 bases short and J 0 bases short, with 17 bases between. CDR3 size: 17 residues. CDR1 LNHDA and CDR2 SQIVND come from the germline V gene (reference sequence).

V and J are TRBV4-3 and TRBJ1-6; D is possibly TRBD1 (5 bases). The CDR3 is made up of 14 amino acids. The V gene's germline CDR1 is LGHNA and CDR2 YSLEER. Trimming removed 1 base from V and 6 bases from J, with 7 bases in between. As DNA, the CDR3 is TGCGCCAGCAGCCAAGGACAGCGTAATTCACCCCTCCACTTT. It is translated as CASSQGQRNSPLHF.

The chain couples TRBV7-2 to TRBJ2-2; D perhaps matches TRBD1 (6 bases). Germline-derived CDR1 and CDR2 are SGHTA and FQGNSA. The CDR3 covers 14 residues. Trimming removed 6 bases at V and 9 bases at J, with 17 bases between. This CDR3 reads CASRLPGHGRELFF. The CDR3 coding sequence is TGTGCCAGCAGGCTACCGGGACACGGCCGGGAGCTGTTTTTT.

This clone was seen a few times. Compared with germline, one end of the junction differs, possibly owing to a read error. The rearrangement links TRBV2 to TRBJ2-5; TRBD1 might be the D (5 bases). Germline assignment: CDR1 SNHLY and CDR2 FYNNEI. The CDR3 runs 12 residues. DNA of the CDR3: TGTGCCAGGGGCTTGTCCCCAGGGCAATCGAACTTC. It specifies CARGLSPGQSNF.

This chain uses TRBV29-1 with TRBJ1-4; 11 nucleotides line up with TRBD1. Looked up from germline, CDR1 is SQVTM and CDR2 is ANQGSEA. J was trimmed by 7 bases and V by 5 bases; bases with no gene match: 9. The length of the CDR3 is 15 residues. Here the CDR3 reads CSVYRWDRGSEKLFF. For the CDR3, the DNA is TGCAGCGTTTACCGATGGGACAGGGGGAGTGAAAAACTGTTTTTT.

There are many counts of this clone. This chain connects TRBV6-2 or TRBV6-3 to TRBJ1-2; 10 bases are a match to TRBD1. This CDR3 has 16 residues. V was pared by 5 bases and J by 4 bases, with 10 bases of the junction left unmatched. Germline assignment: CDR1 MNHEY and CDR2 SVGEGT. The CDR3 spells CASSNRQGARVYGYTF. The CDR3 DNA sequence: TGTGCCAGCAGTAACCGACAGGGGGCGCGGGTCTATGGCTACACCTTC.

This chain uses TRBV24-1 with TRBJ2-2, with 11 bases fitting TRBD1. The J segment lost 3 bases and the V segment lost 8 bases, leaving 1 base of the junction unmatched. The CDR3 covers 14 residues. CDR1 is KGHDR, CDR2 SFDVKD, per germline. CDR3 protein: CATKGQGDTGELFF. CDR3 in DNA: TGTGCCACCAAGGGACAGGGGGACACCGGGGAGCTGTTTTTT.

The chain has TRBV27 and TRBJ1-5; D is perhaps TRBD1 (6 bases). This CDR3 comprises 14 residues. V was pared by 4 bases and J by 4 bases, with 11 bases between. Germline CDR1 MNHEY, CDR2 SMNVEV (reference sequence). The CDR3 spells CASSSRQVNQPQHF. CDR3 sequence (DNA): TGTGCCAGCAGTTCCCGACAGGTAAATCAGCCCCAGCATTTT.

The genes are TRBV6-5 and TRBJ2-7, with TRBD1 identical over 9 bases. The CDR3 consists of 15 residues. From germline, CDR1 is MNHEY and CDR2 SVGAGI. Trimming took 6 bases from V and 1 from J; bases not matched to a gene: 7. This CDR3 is CASSKSGQGSYEQYF. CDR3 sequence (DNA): TGTGCCAGCAGCAAATCGGGACAGGGTTCCTACGAGCAGTACTTC.

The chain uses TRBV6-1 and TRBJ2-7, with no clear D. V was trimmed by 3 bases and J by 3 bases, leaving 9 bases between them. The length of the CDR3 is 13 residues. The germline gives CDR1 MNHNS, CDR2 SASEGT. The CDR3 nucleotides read TGTGCCAGCAGTGAGCAGGTTAGCTACGAGCAGTACTTC. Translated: CASSEQVSYEQYF.

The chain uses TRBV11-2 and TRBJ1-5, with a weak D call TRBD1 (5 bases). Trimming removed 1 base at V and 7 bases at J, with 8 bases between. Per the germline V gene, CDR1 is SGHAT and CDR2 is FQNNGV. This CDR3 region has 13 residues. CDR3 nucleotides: TGTGCCAGCAGCTTAGTCGGGGGACAGCCCCAGCATTTT. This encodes CASSLVGGQPQHF.

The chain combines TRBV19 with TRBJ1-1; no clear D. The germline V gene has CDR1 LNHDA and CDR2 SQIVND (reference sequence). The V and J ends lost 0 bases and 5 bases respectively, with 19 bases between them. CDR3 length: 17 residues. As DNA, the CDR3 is TGTGCCAGTAGTATAGATTGGGCCCTAAGCAGGAAAACTGAAGCTTTCTTT. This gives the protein CASSIDWALSRKTEAFF.

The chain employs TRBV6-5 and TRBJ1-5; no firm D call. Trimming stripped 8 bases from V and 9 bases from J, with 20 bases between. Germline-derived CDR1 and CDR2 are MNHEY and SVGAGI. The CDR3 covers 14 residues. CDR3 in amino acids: CASSSEEGKGPQHF. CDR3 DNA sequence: TGTGCCAGCTCCTCCGAGGAGGGCAAGGGGCCCCAGCATTTT.

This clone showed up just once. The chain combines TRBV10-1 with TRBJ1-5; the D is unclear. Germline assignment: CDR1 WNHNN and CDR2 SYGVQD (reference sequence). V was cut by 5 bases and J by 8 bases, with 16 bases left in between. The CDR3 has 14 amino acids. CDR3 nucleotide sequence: TGCGCCAGCAGTCCGGACTGTATAGCAAAGCCCCAGCATTTT. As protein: CASSPDCIAKPQHF.

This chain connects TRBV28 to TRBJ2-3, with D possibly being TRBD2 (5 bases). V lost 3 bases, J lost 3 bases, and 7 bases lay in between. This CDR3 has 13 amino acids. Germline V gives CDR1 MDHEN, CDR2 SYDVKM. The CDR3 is CASSLPGTDTQYF. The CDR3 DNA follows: TGTGCCAGCAGTTTGCCGGGAACAGATACGCAGTATTTT.

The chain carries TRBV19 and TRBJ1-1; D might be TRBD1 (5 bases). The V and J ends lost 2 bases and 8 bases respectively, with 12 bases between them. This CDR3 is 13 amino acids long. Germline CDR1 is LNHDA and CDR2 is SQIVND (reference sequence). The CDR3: CASSISTVGEAFF. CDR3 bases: TGTGCCAGTAGTATATCGACAGTAGGCGAAGCTTTCTTT. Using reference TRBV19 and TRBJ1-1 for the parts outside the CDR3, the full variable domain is DGGITQSPKYLFRKEGQNVTLSCEQNLNHDAMYWYRQDPGQGLRLIYYSQIVNDFQKGDIAEGYSVSREKKESFPLTVTSAQKNPTAFYLCASSISTVGEAFFGQGTRLTVV.